This entry concerns a single T cell receptor (beta chain). V gave up 5 bases and J gave up 7 bases; unmatched junction bases: 10. The CDR3 contains 14 residues. The germline V gene encodes CDR1 SGHTA and CDR2 FQGNSA. This sample is part of a study of CD8 T cells in ankylosing spondylitis. MiXCR, run by TCRdb on the 5' RACE reads, gives a single entry per CDR3 protein. The repertoire holds 110,000 to 150,000 distinct CDR3 sequences, 7% to 10% seen once, with 7.3% in the top ten. The receptor comes from a male donor with ankylosing spondylitis. The chain recombines TRBV7-2 with TRBJ2-5, with TRBD1 matching 7 bases. The sample was synovial fluid, either unsorted or a sorted T cell fraction (not recorded which). The DNA of the CDR3 is TGTGCCAGCAGCCCCCGGACAGGAATGGGGACCCAGTACTTC. Amino acid sequence: CASSPRTGMGTQYF.